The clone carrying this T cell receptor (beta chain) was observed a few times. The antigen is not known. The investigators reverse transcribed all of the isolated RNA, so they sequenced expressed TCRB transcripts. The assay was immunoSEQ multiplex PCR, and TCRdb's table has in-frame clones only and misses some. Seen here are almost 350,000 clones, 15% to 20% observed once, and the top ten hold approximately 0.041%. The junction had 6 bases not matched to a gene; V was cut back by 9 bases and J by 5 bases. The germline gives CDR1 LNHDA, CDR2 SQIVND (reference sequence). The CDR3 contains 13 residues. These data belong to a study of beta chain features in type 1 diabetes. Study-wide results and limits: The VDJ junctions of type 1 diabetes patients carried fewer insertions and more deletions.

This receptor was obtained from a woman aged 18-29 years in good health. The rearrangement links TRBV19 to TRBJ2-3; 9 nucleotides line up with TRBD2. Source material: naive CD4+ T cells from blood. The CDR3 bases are TGTGCCAGCAGCGGGGGGTCGGGAGATACGCAGTATTTT. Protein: CASSGGSGDTQYF. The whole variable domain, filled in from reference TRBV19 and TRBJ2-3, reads DGGITQSPKYLFRKEGQNVTLSCEQNLNHDAMYWYRQDPGQGLRLIYYSQIVNDFQKGDIAEGYSVSREKKESFPLTVTSAQKNPTAFYLCASSGGSGDTQYFGPGTRLTVL.